This TCR beta chain is drawn from a study of cytomegalovirus exposure and HLA in healthy donors. Looking at the study overall: An early data release held 75 million to 100 million unique TCRs from HLA-typed donors.

Broader study findings: Across donors, presence/absence analyses took sequencing depth to be roughly uniform. In vitro confirmation showed three CMV-associated chains to be CMV antigen specific.

Each donor was healthy, and each was a bone marrow donor. Trimming took off 1 base at V and 0 bases at J, with 10 bases between the two ends. Per germline, CDR1 SEHNR and CDR2 FQNEAQ (reference sequence). The CDR3 extends over 16 amino acids. PCR primers comprised 60 Vbeta and 13 Jbeta primers. TCRdb keeps only in-frame clones here, not all; method: immunoSEQ multiplex PCR. This sample has about 150,000 clones, with 70% to 80% found just once. This clone was recorded once. The antigen is not known. The sequenced sample consisted of PBMCs. This TCR was sampled from a male donor in good health and CMV-seronegative. V usage is TRBV7-9 and J usage is TRBJ1-5; D is unclear. This CDR3 reads CASSLVSVYSNQPQHF. The CDR3 DNA sequence: TGTGCCAGCAGCTTAGTTTCGGTTTATAGCAATCAGCCCCAGCATTTT.